The T cell receptor (beta chain) under discussion was sequenced for a study of CD8+CD57+ T cells in acquired aplastic anemia. The wider study: CD4+ and CD8+ cells, once sorted, gave DNA averaging roughly 3.4 ug.

Whole-study results and caveats: Shared by patients and controls, approximately 28 CD8+ CDR3s were abundant in patients.

The CDR3 is 16 amino acids. Germline V CDR1 and CDR2: LNHDA, SQIVND (reference sequence). V lost 6 bases to trimming and J lost 5 bases, with 19 bases between them. Sequenced patients had shown CD8+CD57+ cell expansion by flow cytometry. The cohort consisted entirely of patients having severe acquired aplastic anemia. TCR beta VDJ and CDR3 were profiled, and genomic DNA was the template. Using its own MiXCR run on the reads, TCRdb lists one record per CDR3 protein. Of about 240,000 distinct CDR3 sequences detected, around 46% appear once; the ten largest clones hold 7.8%. This clonotype was seen just once. Its antigen is not identified.

The rearrangement links TRBV19 to TRBJ1-4; D call uncertain. The sequenced material came from sorted CD4+, CD8+, or CD8+CD57+ T cells (not recorded which) from PBMCs. The sequence was collected from a human donor with aplastic anemia. CDR3 coding DNA: TGTGCCAGTAGATTCGCATCATCTTCACCGAATGAAAAACTGTTTTTT. Translating it yields CASRFASSSPNEKLFF.